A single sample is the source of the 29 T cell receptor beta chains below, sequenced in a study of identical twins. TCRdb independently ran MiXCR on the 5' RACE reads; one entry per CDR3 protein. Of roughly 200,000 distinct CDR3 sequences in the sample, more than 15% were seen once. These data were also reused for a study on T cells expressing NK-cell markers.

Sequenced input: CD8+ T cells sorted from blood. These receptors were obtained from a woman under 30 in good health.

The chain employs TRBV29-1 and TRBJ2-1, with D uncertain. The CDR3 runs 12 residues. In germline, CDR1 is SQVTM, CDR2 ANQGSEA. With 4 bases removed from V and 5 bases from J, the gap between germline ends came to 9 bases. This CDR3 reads CSVVGIDNEQFF. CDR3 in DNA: TGCAGCGTTGTAGGGATTGACAATGAGCAGTTCTTC.

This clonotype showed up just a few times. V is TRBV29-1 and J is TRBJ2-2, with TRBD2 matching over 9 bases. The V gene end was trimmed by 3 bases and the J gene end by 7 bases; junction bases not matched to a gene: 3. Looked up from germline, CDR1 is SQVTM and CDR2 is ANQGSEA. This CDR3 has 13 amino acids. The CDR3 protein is CSVDLAGNGELFF. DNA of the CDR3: TGCAGCGTTGACCTAGCGGGAAACGGGGAGCTGTTTTTT.

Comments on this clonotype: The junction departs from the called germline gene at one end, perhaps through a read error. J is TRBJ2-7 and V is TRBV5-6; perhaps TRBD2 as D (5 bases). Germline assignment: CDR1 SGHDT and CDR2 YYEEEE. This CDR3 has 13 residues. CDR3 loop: CARSLGSGNEQYF. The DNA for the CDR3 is TGTGCCAGGAGCTTGGGGTCGGGGAACGAGCAGTACTTC. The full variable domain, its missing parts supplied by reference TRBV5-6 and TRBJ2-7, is DAGVTQSPTHLIKTRGQQVTLRCSPKSGHDTVSWYQQALGQGPQFIFQYYEEEERQRGNFPDRFSGHQFPNYSSELNVNALLLGDSALYLCARSLGSGNEQYFGPGTRLTVT.

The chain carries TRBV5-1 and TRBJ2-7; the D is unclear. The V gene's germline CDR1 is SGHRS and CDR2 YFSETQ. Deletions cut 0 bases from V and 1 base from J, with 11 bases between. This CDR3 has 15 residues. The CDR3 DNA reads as TGCGCCAGCAGCTTGGAGTCAGGTGTGTCCTACGAGCAGTACTTC. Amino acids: CASSLESGVSYEQYF.

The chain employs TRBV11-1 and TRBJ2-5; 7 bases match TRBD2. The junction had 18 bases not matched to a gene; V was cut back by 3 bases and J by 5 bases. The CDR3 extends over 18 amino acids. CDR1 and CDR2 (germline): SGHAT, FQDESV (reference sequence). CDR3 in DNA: TGTGCCAGCAGCTTGGGGGTCGGGGGGACGTTTTCCACGGAGACCCAGTACTTC. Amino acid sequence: CASSLGVGGTFSTETQYF.

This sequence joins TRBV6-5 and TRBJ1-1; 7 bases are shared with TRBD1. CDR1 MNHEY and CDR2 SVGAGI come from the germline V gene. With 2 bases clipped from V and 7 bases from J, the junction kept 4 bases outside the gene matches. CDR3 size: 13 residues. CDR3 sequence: CASSYSDRVEAFF. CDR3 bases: TGTGCCAGCAGTTACAGCGACAGGGTTGAAGCTTTCTTT.

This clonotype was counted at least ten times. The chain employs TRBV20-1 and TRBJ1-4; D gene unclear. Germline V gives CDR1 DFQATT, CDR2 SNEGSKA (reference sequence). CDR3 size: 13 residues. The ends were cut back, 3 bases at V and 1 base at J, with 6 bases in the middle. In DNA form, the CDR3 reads TGCAGTGCTAGCTCGGGAACTAATGAAAAACTGTTTTTT. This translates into CSASSGTNEKLFF.

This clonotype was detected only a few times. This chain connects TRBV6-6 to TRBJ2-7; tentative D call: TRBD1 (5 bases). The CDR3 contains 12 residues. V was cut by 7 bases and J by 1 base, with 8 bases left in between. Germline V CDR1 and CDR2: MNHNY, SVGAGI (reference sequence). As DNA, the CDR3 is TGTGCCAGCACTGCAGGGTCCTACGAGCAGTACTTC. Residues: CASTAGSYEQYF.

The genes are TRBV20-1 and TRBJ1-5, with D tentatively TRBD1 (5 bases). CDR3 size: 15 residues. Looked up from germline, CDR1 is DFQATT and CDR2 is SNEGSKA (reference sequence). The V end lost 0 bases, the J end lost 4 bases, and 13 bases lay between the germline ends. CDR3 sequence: CSARDRRTLNQPQHF. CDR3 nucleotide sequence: TGCAGTGCTAGAGATCGGAGGACACTAAATCAGCCCCAGCATTTT.

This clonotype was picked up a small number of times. The CDR3 DNA follows: TGTGCCAGCAGTTTAACGGCAGGGGTTGGCTACACCTTC. Protein sequence: CASSLTAGVGYTF. This sequence joins TRBV12-3 or TRBV12-4 and TRBJ1-2; D perhaps matches TRBD1 (6 bases). There are 13 residues in the CDR3. The V and J ends lost 2 bases and 7 bases respectively, with 11 bases between them.

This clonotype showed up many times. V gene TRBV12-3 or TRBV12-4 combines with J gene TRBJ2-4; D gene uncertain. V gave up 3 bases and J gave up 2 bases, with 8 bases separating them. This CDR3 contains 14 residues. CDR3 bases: TGTGCCAGCAGTTTTTGGTACCCCAAAAACATTCAGTACTTC. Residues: CASSFWYPKNIQYF.

CDR3 residues: CASSSTTREGTTDTQYF. The DNA of the CDR3 is TGTGCCAGCAGCTCCACCACAAGAGAGGGCACCACAGATACGCAGTATTTT. The rearrangement uses TRBV5-6 and TRBJ2-3, with D tentatively TRBD2 (5 bases). Germline CDR1 and CDR2: SGHDT and YYEEEE. This CDR3 is 17 amino acids long. V lost 3 bases and J lost 2, with 19 bases in between.

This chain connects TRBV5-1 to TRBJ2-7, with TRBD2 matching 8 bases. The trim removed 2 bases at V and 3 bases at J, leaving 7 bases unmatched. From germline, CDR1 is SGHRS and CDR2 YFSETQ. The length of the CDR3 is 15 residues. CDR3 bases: TGCGCCAGCAGCTTTGGAGCGGGGGAAATCTACGAGCAGTACTTC. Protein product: CASSFGAGEIYEQYF. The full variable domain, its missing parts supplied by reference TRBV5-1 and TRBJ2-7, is KAGVTQTPRYLIKTRGQQVTLSCSPISGHRSVSWYQQTPGQGLQFLFEYFSETQRNKGNFPGRFSGRQFSNSRSEMNVSTLELGDSALYLCASSFGAGEIYEQYFGPGTRLTVT.

For the CDR3, the DNA is TGTGCCAGCAGCGGACCTACTAGCGGGCCTACCTCAAACTCCTACAATGAGCAGTTCTTC. The encoded protein is CASSGPTSGPTSNSYNEQFF. The chain uses TRBV9 and TRBJ2-1, with 9 bases aligning to TRBD2. The CDR3 is 20 amino acids. Germline V gene data show CDR1 as SGDLS and CDR2 as YYNGEE. V lost 3 bases, J lost 0 bases, and 16 bases stayed unmatched. Looking up the rest from reference TRBV9 and TRBJ2-1 gives the full variable domain: DSGVTQTPKHLITATGQRVTLRCSPRSGDLSVYWYQQSLDQGLQFLIQYYNGEERAKGNILERFSAQQFPDLHSELNLSSLELGDSALYFCASSGPTSGPTSNSYNEQFFGPGTRLTVL.

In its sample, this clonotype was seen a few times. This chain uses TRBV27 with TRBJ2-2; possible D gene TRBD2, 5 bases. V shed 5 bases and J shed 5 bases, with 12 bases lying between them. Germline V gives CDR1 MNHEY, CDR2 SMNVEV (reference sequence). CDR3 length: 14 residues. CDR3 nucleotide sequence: TGTGCCAGCAGTCCCCTGACGGGGACCGGGGAGCTGTTTTTT. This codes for CASSPLTGTGELFF.

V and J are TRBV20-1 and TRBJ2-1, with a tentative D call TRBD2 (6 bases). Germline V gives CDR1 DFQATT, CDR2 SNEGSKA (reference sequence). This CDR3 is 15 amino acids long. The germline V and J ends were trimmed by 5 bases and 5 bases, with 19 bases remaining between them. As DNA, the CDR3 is TGCAGTGCTGGGGAAAGACTAGGTCCCCACAATGAGCAGTTCTTC. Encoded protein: CSAGERLGPHNEQFF.

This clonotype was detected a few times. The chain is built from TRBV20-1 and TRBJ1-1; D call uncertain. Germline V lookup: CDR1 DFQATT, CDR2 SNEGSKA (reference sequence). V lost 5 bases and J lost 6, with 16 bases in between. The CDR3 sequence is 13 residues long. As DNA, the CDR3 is TGCAGTGCTTGGGAGGGTCCAACCGCTGAAGCTTTCTTT. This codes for CSAWEGPTAEAFF.

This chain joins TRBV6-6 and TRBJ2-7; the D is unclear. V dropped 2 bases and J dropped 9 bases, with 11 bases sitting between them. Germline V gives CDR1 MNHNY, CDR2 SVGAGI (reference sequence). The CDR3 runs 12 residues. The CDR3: CASSYRRFGQYF. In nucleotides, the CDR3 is TGTGCCAGCAGTTACCGGAGATTCGGGCAGTACTTC.

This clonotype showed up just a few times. The CDR3 spells CASSPGTGDTQYF. The CDR3 DNA reads as TGTGCCAGCAGCCCCGGGACAGGAGATACACAGTACTTC. The V call is TRBV27, the J call TRBJ2-7; TRBD1 matches at 8 bases. V lost 6 bases to trimming and J lost 10 bases; unmatched junction nucleotides: 11. The CDR3 spans 13 residues. Germline V lookup: CDR1 MNHEY, CDR2 SMNVEV (reference sequence).

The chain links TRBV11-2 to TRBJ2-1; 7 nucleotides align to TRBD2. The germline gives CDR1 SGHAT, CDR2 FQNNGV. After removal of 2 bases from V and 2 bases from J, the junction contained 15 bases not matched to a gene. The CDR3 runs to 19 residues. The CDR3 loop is CASSLYGFAGVRPYNEQFF. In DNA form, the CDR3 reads TGTGCCAGCAGCTTATATGGTTTCGCGGGAGTTCGGCCCTACAATGAGCAGTTCTTC.

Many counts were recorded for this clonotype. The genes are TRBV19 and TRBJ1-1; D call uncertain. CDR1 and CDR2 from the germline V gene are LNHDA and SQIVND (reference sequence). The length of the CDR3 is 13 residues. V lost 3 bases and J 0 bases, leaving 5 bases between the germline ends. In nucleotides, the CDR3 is TGTGCCAGTAGTATTAACATGAACACTGAAGCTTTCTTT. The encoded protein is CASSINMNTEAFF.

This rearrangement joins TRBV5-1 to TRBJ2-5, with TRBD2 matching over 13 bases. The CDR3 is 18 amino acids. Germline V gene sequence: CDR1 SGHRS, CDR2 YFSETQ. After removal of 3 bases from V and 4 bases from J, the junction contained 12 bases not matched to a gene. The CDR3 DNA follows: TGCGCCAGCAGCTCCTTAGACAGGACTAGCGGGAGCCGAGAGACCCAGTACTTC. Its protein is CASSSLDRTSGSRETQYF.

The CDR3 DNA sequence: TGTGCCAGCAGGTCCGGGACTCCCTCAAGTGAGCAGTACTTC. Residues: CASRSGTPSSEQYF. J is TRBJ2-7 and V is TRBV6-2 or TRBV6-3, with a possible D match to TRBD2 (6 bases). With 6 bases removed from V and 7 bases from J, the gap between germline ends came to 19 bases. CDR1 is MNHEY and CDR2 is SVGEGT in the germline V gene. The CDR3 runs 14 residues.

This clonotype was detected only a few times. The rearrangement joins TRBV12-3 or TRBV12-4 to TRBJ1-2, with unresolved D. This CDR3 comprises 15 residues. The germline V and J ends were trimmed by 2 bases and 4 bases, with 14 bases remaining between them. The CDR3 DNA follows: TGTGCCAGCAGTTTATGGGTTAAGCACCTCTATGGCTACACCTTC. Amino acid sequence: CASSLWVKHLYGYTF.

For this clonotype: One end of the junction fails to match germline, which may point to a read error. The CDR3 DNA sequence: TGTGACAGCAGCGCACAGGATAGCAATCAGCCCCAGCATTTT. This encodes CDSSAQDSNQPQHF. The chain combines TRBV9 with TRBJ1-5; perhaps TRBD1 as D (5 bases). The germline gives CDR1 SGDLS, CDR2 YYNGEE. CDR3 length equals 14 residues. Filled out from reference TRBV9 and TRBJ1-5, the complete variable domain reads DSGVTQTPKHLITATGQRVTLRCSPRSGDLSVYWYQQSLDQGLQFLIQYYNGEERAKGNILERFSAQQFPDLHSELNLSSLELGDSALYFCDSSAQDSNQPQHFGDGTRLSIL.

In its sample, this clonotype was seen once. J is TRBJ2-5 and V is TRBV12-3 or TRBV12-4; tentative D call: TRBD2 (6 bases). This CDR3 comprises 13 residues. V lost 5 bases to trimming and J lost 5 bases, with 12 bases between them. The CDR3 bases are TGTGCCAGCAGTCTGGACGGAGGGGAGACCCAGTACTTC. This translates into CASSLDGGETQYF.

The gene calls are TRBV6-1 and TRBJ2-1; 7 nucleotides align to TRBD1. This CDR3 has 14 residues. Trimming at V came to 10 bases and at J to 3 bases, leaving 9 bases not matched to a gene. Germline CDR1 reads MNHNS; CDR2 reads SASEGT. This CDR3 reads CAIPRGPVYNEQFF. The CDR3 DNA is TGTGCCATTCCGAGGGGGCCGGTCTACAATGAGCAGTTCTTC.

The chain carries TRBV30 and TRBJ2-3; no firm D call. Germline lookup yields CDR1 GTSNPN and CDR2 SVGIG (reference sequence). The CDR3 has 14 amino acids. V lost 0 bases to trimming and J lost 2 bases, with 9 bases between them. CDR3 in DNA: TGTGCCTGGAGTGTATCGTCTACCACAGATACGCAGTATTTT. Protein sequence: CAWSVSSTTDTQYF.

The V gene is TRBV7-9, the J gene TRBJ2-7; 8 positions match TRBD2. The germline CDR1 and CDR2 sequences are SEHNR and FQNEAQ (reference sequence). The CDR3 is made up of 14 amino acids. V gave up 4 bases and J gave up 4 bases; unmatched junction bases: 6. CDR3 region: CASSSGGNLYEQYF. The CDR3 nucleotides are TGTGCCAGCAGCTCGGGAGGGAATCTTTACGAGCAGTACTTC.